A selection of T cell receptor beta chains follows, all from one sample in a study of blood T cell repertoires in COVID-19. Profiled with immunoSEQ multiplex PCR; TCRdb holds only in-frame clones, not every one. The top ten hold under 2.5% of the sample, which has 150,000 to 200,000 clones, 80% to 90% seen once. The sample comprised peripheral blood. The receptors originated from a woman older than 75 with acute or convalescent COVID-19. Each CDR3 is given with its conserved first and last residue. D genes are given only for firm matches. The size field is filled for only some rows; it gives once, few, many or a size class.

j_call d_call v_call clone_size cdr3_aa cdr3_nt
TRBJ2-1 TRBD2 TRBV7-9 - CASSFSGGRAAEQFF TGTGCCAGCAGCTTCAGCGGCGGGAGGGCCGCTGAGCAGTTCTTC
TRBJ2-1 TRBD2 TRBV4-3 - CASSQLLAGGRDNEQFF TGCGCCAGCAGCCAGCTACTAGCGGGAGGGCGGGACAATGAGCAGTTCTTC
TRBJ2-7 - TRBV5-6 - CASSLAGDVYEQYF TGTGCCAGCAGCTTGGCAGGGGACGTTTACGAGCAGTACTTC
TRBJ2-2 - TRBV9 - CASSVDSPPNTGELFF TGTGCCAGCAGCGTAGACAGTCCCCCAAACACCGGGGAGCTGTTTTTT
TRBJ2-5 TRBD1 TRBV19 once CASSATGVETQYF TGTGCCAGTAGTGCGACAGGGGTAGAGACCCAGTACTTC
TRBJ1-1 TRBD1 TRBV29-1 - CSVQSRGAGNTEAFF TGCAGCGTTCAGTCCAGGGGGGCGGGGAACACTGAAGCTTTCTTT
TRBJ1-3 TRBD1 TRBV7-2 - CASTSSVTGVSGNTIYF TGTGCCAGCACATCCTCTGTGACAGGGGTCTCTGGAAACACCATATATTTT
TRBJ2-7 TRBD1 TRBV28 - CASSRSGQSYYEQYF TGTGCCAGCAGTCGGTCGGGACAGTCCTACTACGAGCAGTACTTC
TRBJ2-5 - TRBV6-6 - CASSYASRGTQYF TGTGCCAGCAGTTACGCGTCTCGGGGGACCCAGTACTTC
TRBJ2-3 - TRBV24-1 - CATSDPGSGMEYF TGTGCCACCAGTGATCCCGGCTCCGGGATGGAGTATTTT
TRBJ1-1 - TRBV11-2 - CASSLRSYTEAFF TGTGCCAGCAGCTTAAGGAGTTACACTGAAGCTTTCTTT
TRBJ2-1 TRBD2 TRBV19 - CASSTTGGNNEQFF TGTGCCAGTAGTACTACGGGAGGAAACAATGAGCAGTTCTTC
TRBJ2-7 - TRBV19 - CASSIGGYEQYF TGTGCCAGTAGTATAGGAGGCTACGAGCAGTACTTC
TRBJ1-2 TRBD1 TRBV27 - CASRPSGGDYGYTF TGTGCCAGCAGACCTTCAGGGGGCGACTATGGCTACACCTTC
TRBJ1-1 TRBD1 TRBV6-5 once CASKDREVEAFF TGTGCCAGCAAGGACAGGGAGGTTGAAGCTTTCTTT
TRBJ1-5 TRBD1 TRBV30 once CAWSLQTGVNQPQHF TGTGCCTGGAGTCTTCAAACAGGGGTTAATCAGCCCCAGCATTTT
TRBJ1-3 TRBD1 TRBV5-1 - CASSWDSGNTIYF TGCGCCAGCAGCTGGGACAGTGGAAACACCATATATTTT
TRBJ2-3 - TRBV12-3/TRBV12-4 - CASSLTRGAQYF TGTGCCAGCAGTTTGACTAGGGGTGCGCAGTATTTT
TRBJ2-1 TRBD2 TRBV5-6 - CASSLITSGRADEQFF TGTGCCAGCAGCTTAATTACTAGCGGGAGGGCCGATGAGCAGTTCTTC
TRBJ1-5 - TRBV19 - CASTEGTYSNQPQHF TGTGCCAGTACGGAGGGTACCTATAGCAATCAGCCCCAGCATTTT
TRBJ1-6 - TRBV6-1 once CASSEALQGRNSPLHF TGTGCCAGCAGTGAAGCGCTTCAGGGCCGGAATTCACCCCTCCACTTT
TRBJ1-3 - TRBV4-1 - CASSRENRGAVGNTIYF TGCGCCAGCAGCCGAGAAAACCGGGGGGCGGTAGGAAACACCATATATTTT
TRBJ2-1 TRBD2 TRBV5-1 once CASSLSGESYNEQFF TGCGCCAGCAGCTTGAGCGGGGAATCGTACAATGAGCAGTTCTTC
TRBJ2-3 TRBD1 TRBV15 - CATSRTGGADYF TGTGCCACCAGCAGAACAGGGGGCGCTGACTATTTT
TRBJ2-5 - TRBV29-1 - CSVRSGSRRETQYF TGCAGCGTCCGCTCCGGATCCCGGAGGGAGACCCAGTACTTC
TRBJ2-5 - TRBV12-3/TRBV12-4 once CASSPGSTETQYF TGTGCCAGCAGTCCCGGTTCCACAGAGACCCAGTACTTC
TRBJ2-3 - TRBV7-2 - CASSIPTTDTQYF TGTGCCAGCAGCATACCTACGACAGATACGCAGTATTTT
TRBJ2-7 TRBD2 TRBV6-2/TRBV6-3 - CASSPLRLAGVSPYEQYF TGTGCCAGCAGTCCCCTAAGACTAGCGGGAGTTTCCCCCTACGAGCAGTACTTC
TRBJ2-4 TRBD1 TRBV10-1 - CASRGDSPFRNIQYF TGCGCCAGCAGGGGGGACAGCCCATTCAGGAACATTCAGTACTTC
TRBJ2-2 - TRBV10-1 - CASSGVAGPNTGELFF TGCGCCAGCAGTGGGGTGGCGGGACCGAACACCGGGGAGCTGTTTTTT
TRBJ2-7 TRBD1 TRBV10-2 - CASSERRPGQGNEQYF TGCGCCAGCAGTGAGCGGAGGCCGGGACAGGGAAACGAGCAGTACTTC